Shown below are 24 T cell receptor beta chains from a single sample sequenced in a study of cytomegalovirus exposure and HLA in healthy donors (TCRdb year 2017). The protocol used for the library was the immunoSEQ multiplex PCR assay. The source is immuneACCESS, and TCRdb retained only in-frame sequences with V and J called. Part of the clones is not carried over; for the studies checked, unresolved V genes explain less than half of this, and the remainder is unexplained. The sample yields over 120,000 clones; 80% to 90% were counted once. 5.5% to 7% of the sample goes to the ten largest clones. Material for sequencing was PBMCs. These receptors all come from a woman under 40 in good health and CMV-seropositive.

This rearrangement joins TRBV5-1 to TRBJ2-3; the D gene is possibly TRBD2 (6 bases). Trimming pared 6 bases from V and 3 bases from J, leaving 17 bases between. The CDR3 contains 15 residues. CDR1 is SGHRS and CDR2 is YFSETQ in the germline V gene. The CDR3 region has the DNA TGCGCCAGCAAACCTCAACCGGGAGTGACAGATACGCAGTATTTT. Its translation: CASKPQPGVTDTQYF.

The chain recombines TRBV9 with TRBJ2-7; D may be TRBD2 (7 bases). The V and J ends lost 4 bases and 5 bases respectively, with 19 bases between them. The CDR3 is 15 residues long. Per the germline V gene, CDR1 is SGDLS and CDR2 is YYNGEE. The CDR3 region has the DNA TGTGCCAGCAGCCGAGGGGGGACTACCGAGCACGAGCAGTACTTC. Its protein is CASSRGGTTEHEQYF. Variable domain in full (rest from reference TRBV9 and TRBJ2-7): DSGVTQTPKHLITATGQRVTLRCSPRSGDLSVYWYQQSLDQGLQFLIQYYNGEERAKGNILERFSAQQFPDLHSELNLSSLELGDSALYFCASSRGGTTEHEQYFGPGTRLTVT.

This rearrangement joins TRBV5-1 to TRBJ2-1; 13 nucleotides line up with TRBD2. J gave up 6 bases and V 2 bases, and 8 bases lay outside the gene matches. The length of the CDR3 is 17 residues. Germline CDR1 and CDR2: SGHRS and YFSETQ. This CDR3 reads CASSLLPTSGRSNEQFF. Here the CDR3 DNA reads TGCGCCAGCAGCTTATTACCGACTAGCGGGAGGTCCAATGAGCAGTTCTTC.

The rearrangement uses TRBV7-5 and TRBJ2-7; the listed D gene, TRBD1, was not tested against the DNA. TRBV7-5 is annotated as a pseudogene. The CDR3 runs to 15 residues. Written as DNA, the CDR3 is TGTGTCAGAAGCTTAGGTCCAGCCAGGATCTACGAGCAGTACTTC. This encodes CVRSLGPARIYEQYF.

The J gene is TRBJ2-7, the V gene TRBV19; 14 bases line up with TRBD2. After removal of 3 bases from V and 6 bases from J, the junction contained 4 bases not matched to a gene. CDR3 length: 15 residues. Germline V gene lookup returns CDR1 LNHDA and CDR2 SQIVND (reference sequence). This CDR3 reads CASSMTSGRVSEQYF. The DNA of the CDR3 is TGTGCCAGTAGTATGACTAGCGGGAGGGTGAGCGAGCAGTACTTC.

This chain uses TRBV19 with TRBJ1-5, with D unclear. Germline loops: CDR1 LNHDA, CDR2 SQIVND (reference sequence). Trimming stripped 5 bases from V and 0 bases from J, with 11 bases between. The CDR3 loop spans 15 amino acids. CDR3 amino acids: CASSLPVNSNQPQHF. The CDR3 region has the DNA TGTGCCAGTAGTTTACCGGTCAATAGCAATCAGCCCCAGCATTTT.

V is TRBV28 and J is TRBJ1-1; D unclear. This CDR3 comprises 12 residues. Germline V gene data show CDR1 as MDHEN and CDR2 as SYDVKM. The V and J ends lost 6 bases and 6 bases respectively, with 11 bases between them. CDR3 DNA sequence: TGTGCCAGCAGACTTCTTAGCGCTGAAGCTTTCTTT. This gives the protein CASRLLSAEAFF.

J is TRBJ2-5 and V is TRBV7-8; 10 bases agree with TRBD1. Germline V lookup: CDR1 SGHVS, CDR2 FQNEAQ. Trimming cost V 3 bases and J 4 bases; bases outside gene matches: 8. The CDR3 contains 16 residues. The CDR3 DNA reads TGTGCCAGCAGCTTCTTACGGGACAGGGGAGGAGAGACCCAGTACTTC. Amino acid sequence: CASSFLRDRGGETQYF.

The chain uses TRBV29-1 and TRBJ2-5, with 11 bases fitting TRBD2. The CDR3 spans 15 residues. The V gene end was trimmed by 6 bases and the J gene end by 5 bases; junction bases not matched to a gene: 11. Germline CDR1 and CDR2: SQVTM and ANQGSEA. CDR3 nucleotide sequence: TGCAGCGTCTCCGGACTAGCGGGTGGGTGGGAGACCCAGTACTTC. Protein: CSVSGLAGGWETQYF.

The chain combines TRBV5-4 with TRBJ2-1; the match to TRBD2 covers 14 bases. This CDR3 region has 15 residues. The germline V gene encodes CDR1 SGHNT and CDR2 YYREEE (reference sequence). V lost 1 base, J lost 8 bases, and 2 bases stayed unmatched. The CDR3 spells CASSLMGLAGDEQFF. The DNA of the CDR3 is TGTGCCAGCAGCTTGATGGGACTAGCGGGAGATGAGCAGTTCTTC.

This clone came up a few times. This chain joins TRBV6-5 and TRBJ2-7, with 9 bases matching TRBD1. Trimming took 6 bases from V and 6 from J; bases not matched to a gene: 9. Germline V lookup: CDR1 MNHEY, CDR2 SVGAGI. The CDR3 is 14 residues long. The CDR3 region has the DNA TGTGCCAGCAGCCTCGGGACAGGGTGGCGCGAGCAGTACTTC. Translation: CASSLGTGWREQYF.

The rearrangement links TRBV7-2 to TRBJ1-2, with TRBD1 as a possible D gene (5 bases). This CDR3 is built from 14 residues. Trimming stripped 0 bases from V and 8 bases from J, with 13 bases between. Germline loops: CDR1 SGHTA, CDR2 FQGNSA. CDR3 loop: CASSLAGQVEGYTF. The CDR3 region has the DNA TGTGCCAGCAGCTTAGCGGGGCAGGTGGAAGGCTACACCTTC.

V and J are TRBV11-1 and TRBJ2-7, with TRBD2 matching 8 bases. CDR3 length equals 15 residues. Germline V CDR1 and CDR2: SGHAT, FQDESV (reference sequence). V was clipped by 6 bases and J by 1 base; unmatched bases: 8. The DNA of the CDR3 is TGTGCCAGCAGGTTGGATAGCGGGAAATCCTACGAGCAGTACTTC. It translates to CASRLDSGKSYEQYF. Full variable domain (rest looked up from reference TRBV11-1 and TRBJ2-7): EAEVAQSPRYKITEKSQAVAFWCDPISGHATLYWYRQILGQGPELLVQFQDESVVDDSQLPKDRFSAERLKGVDSTLKIQPAELGDSAMYLCASRLDSGKSYEQYFGPGTRLTVT.

J is TRBJ1-5 and V is TRBV15; 7 nucleotides align to TRBD1. After removal of 4 bases from V and 4 bases from J, the junction contained 10 bases not matched to a gene. The germline V gene encodes CDR1 LNHNV and CDR2 YYDKDF (reference sequence). CDR3 length equals 16 residues. As DNA, the CDR3 is TGTGCCACCAGCAAAGATGGATCGACAGGGAATCAGCCCCAGCATTTT. Translating it yields CATSKDGSTGNQPQHF.

CDR3 sequence reads: CASSSDYRGRESGNTIYF. The CDR3 DNA reads as TGTGCCAGCAGCTCCGATTACAGGGGGAGAGAATCTGGAAACACCATATATTTT. The chain joins TRBV7-6 to TRBJ1-3; 8 bases are a match to TRBD1. CDR3 length: 18 residues. The V gene end was trimmed by 4 bases and the J gene end by 1 base; junction bases not matched to a gene: 12. Germline CDR1 is SGHVS and CDR2 is FNYEAQ. The variable domain in full, with the rest retrieved from reference TRBV7-6 and TRBJ1-3, is GAGVSQSPRYKVTKRGQDVALRCDPISGHVSLYWYRQALGQGPEFLTYFNYEAQQDKSGLPNDRFSAERPEGSISTLTIQRTEQRDSAMYRCASSSDYRGRESGNTIYFGEGSWLTVV.

The chain joins TRBV6-1 to TRBJ1-5; perhaps TRBD1 as D (6 bases). V was cut by 3 bases and J by 6 bases, with 12 bases left in between. The length of the CDR3 is 14 residues. The germline gives CDR1 MNHNS, CDR2 SASEGT. CDR3 nucleotide sequence: TGTGCCAGCAGTGACCAGGGGCCCCCTCAGCCCCAGCATTTT. As protein: CASSDQGPPQPQHF.

The gene calls are TRBV6-5 and TRBJ2-7, with TRBD2 matching 7 bases. The CDR3 sequence is 16 residues long. Germline CDR1 MNHEY, CDR2 SVGAGI. J gave up 4 bases and V 0 bases, and 9 bases lay outside the gene matches. The DNA for the CDR3 is TGTGCCAGCAGTTACTCGGGACTAAATTCTCTTTACGAGCAGTACTTC. The encoded protein is CASSYSGLNSLYEQYF.

J is TRBJ1-4 and V is TRBV2, with 8 bases aligning to TRBD1. CDR3 length: 14 amino acids. CDR1 is SNHLY, CDR2 FYNNEI, per germline. The ends lost 8 bases at V and 5 bases at J; junction bases unmatched: 7. CDR3 nucleotide sequence: TGTGCCAGCCGTGCAGGGGGCTACAATGAAAAACTGTTTTTT. Translation: CASRAGGYNEKLFF.

The chain carries TRBV2 and TRBJ2-1, with 16 bases fitting TRBD2. The V gene's germline CDR1 is SNHLY and CDR2 FYNNEI. Trimming removed 6 bases from V and 10 bases from J; junction bases left unmatched: 6. The CDR3 sequence is 15 residues long. The CDR3 here is CASRGTSGRAGEQFF. CDR3 sequence (DNA): TGTGCCAGCAGAGGGACTAGCGGGAGGGCCGGGGAGCAGTTCTTC. Full variable domain (remainder filled in from reference TRBV2 and TRBJ2-1): EPEVTQTPSHQVTQMGQEVILRCVPISNHLYFYWYRQILGQKVEFLVSFYNNEISEKSEIFDDQFSVERPDGSNFTLKIRSTKLEDSAMYFCASRGTSGRAGEQFFGPGTRLTVL.

The CDR3 reads CATGTGALNEKLFF. DNA of the CDR3: TGTGCGACCGGGACAGGAGCCCTAAATGAAAAACTGTTTTTT. The chain employs TRBV19 and TRBJ1-4; 8 bases map to TRBD1. Germline-derived CDR1 and CDR2 are LNHDA and SQIVND (reference sequence). The CDR3 loop spans 14 amino acids.

V usage is TRBV19 and J usage is TRBJ2-5; 8 bases fit TRBD2. Germline V CDR1 and CDR2: LNHDA, SQIVND (reference sequence). Trimming cost V 4 bases and J 0 bases; bases outside gene matches: 4. This CDR3 is built from 15 residues. The CDR3 nucleotides read TGTGCCAGTAGTACTCCGGGAGGGAACCAAGAGACCCAGTACTTC. Translation gives CASSTPGGNQETQYF.

The chain joins TRBV7-6 to TRBJ2-1, with 10 bases lining up with TRBD2. This CDR3 contains 18 residues. Germline CDR1 is SGHVS and CDR2 is FNYEAQ. V was clipped by 4 bases and J by 3 bases; unmatched bases: 12. CDR3 nucleotide sequence: TGTGCCAGCAGCTCAGGACCCGCCGGGACTAGCGACTACAATGAGCAGTTCTTC. Protein product: CASSSGPAGTSDYNEQFF.

This clone has just a few counts. This chain joins TRBV28 and TRBJ1-1; possible D gene TRBD1, 5 bases. CDR1 and CDR2 from the germline V gene are MDHEN and SYDVKM. The CDR3 is 13 residues long. V lost 6 bases to trimming and J lost 6 bases, with 14 bases between them. In nucleotides, the CDR3 is TGTGCCAGCAGGGTACTCTCAGGGTCTGAAGCTTTCTTT. This sequence encodes CASRVLSGSEAFF.

The chain joins TRBV27 to TRBJ2-2; D unclear. Trimming removed 2 bases at V and 7 bases at J, with 11 bases between. The CDR3 has 14 residues. CDR1 and CDR2 from the germline V gene are MNHEY and SMNVEV (reference sequence). CDR3 residues: CASSLRGADGELFF. The CDR3 region has the DNA TGTGCCAGCAGTTTACGAGGAGCTGACGGGGAGCTGTTTTTT.